A selection of T cell receptor beta chains follows, all from one sample in a study of radiation and T cells in renal cell carcinoma. Using immunoSEQ multiplex PCR, the repertoire was profiled, and TCRdb retains in-frame clones only, with some absent. The profile shows around 76,000 clones, about 81% of them singletons. Here the sequenced sample was blood, taken from a patient whose treatment included radiotherapy and nephrectomy. The receptors were gathered from a man in his fifties or sixties with renal cell carcinoma. Both conserved end residues are trimmed from each CDR3. A D gene is named only where the DNA matches it firmly.

J gene: TRBJ1-3
V gene: TRBV7-6
D gene: .
CDR3 protein: ASSLGGAPGNTIY

J gene: TRBJ2-4
V gene: TRBV10-3
D gene: TRBD2
CDR3 protein: AIRPGLAGSAKNIQY

J gene: TRBJ1-1
V gene: TRBV28
D gene: .
CDR3 protein: ASLTQGNTEAF

J gene: TRBJ2-2
V gene: TRBV5-1
D gene: .
CDR3 protein: ASSLTEGGTGELF

J gene: TRBJ2-5
V gene: TRBV6-6
D gene: TRBD2
CDR3 protein: ASSYRLAEKETQY

J gene: TRBJ2-7
V gene: TRBV9
D gene: .
CDR3 protein: ASSVVAESYEQY

J gene: TRBJ2-1
V gene: TRBV19
D gene: TRBD2
CDR3 protein: ASSRGEGHNEQF

J gene: TRBJ1-4
V gene: TRBV19
D gene: TRBD1
CDR3 protein: ATGTVLNEKLF

J gene: TRBJ1-3
V gene: TRBV6-5
D gene: .
CDR3 protein: ASSYRGEAGNTIY

J gene: TRBJ2-3
V gene: TRBV11-3
D gene: .
CDR3 protein: ASSLFIRDTQY

J gene: TRBJ2-3
V gene: TRBV5-1
D gene: .
CDR3 protein: ASSFRLGPRTDTQY

J gene: TRBJ2-7
V gene: TRBV6-1
D gene: TRBD2
CDR3 protein: ASSVAGGPYEQY

J gene: TRBJ2-3
V gene: TRBV30
D gene: .
CDR3 protein: AWSGGALMEADTQY

J gene: TRBJ2-1
V gene: TRBV19
D gene: TRBD2
CDR3 protein: ASSMGASGIGYNEQF

J gene: TRBJ2-1
V gene: TRBV6-5
D gene: TRBD2
CDR3 protein: ASSYGSGAYNEQF

J gene: TRBJ2-7
V gene: TRBV19
D gene: .
CDR3 protein: ASSIVLGAAYEQY

J gene: TRBJ2-7
V gene: TRBV15
D gene: TRBD1
CDR3 protein: ATSRQGPGRPAEQY

J gene: TRBJ1-4
V gene: TRBV6-6
D gene: .
CDR3 protein: ASSLGTADEKLF

J gene: TRBJ2-1
V gene: TRBV5-1
D gene: .
CDR3 protein: ASSFRTAYEQF

J gene: TRBJ1-5
V gene: TRBV6-6
D gene: TRBD1
CDR3 protein: ASSRDRDSNQPQH

J gene: TRBJ1-1
V gene: TRBV28
D gene: .
CDR3 protein: ASSLSWTVNTEAF

J gene: TRBJ1-1
V gene: TRBV7-9
D gene: .
CDR3 protein: ASSRAGDTEAF

J gene: TRBJ2-7
V gene: TRBV9
D gene: .
CDR3 protein: ASSVGQAVSYEQY